Each of the 5 T cell receptor beta chains below was sequenced from the same sample in a study of control samples from healthy donors and cancer patients (TCRdb year 2020). The library came from the immunoSEQ multiplex PCR assay. Imported from immuneACCESS, the table was reduced by TCRdb to in-frame sequences with V and J called. These copies leave out some clones; in studies compared against another copy, an unresolved V gene accounts for under half, and the cause of the remainder is not known. Recorded for this sample are about 180,000 clones; about 90% of them occurred a single time. In total, the top ten clones hold 1.2% to 1.5% of the sample. What was sequenced was blood. These receptor sequences come from a woman in her forties or fifties in good health.

The chain carries TRBV14 and TRBJ1-4, with D hard to call. Germline V CDR1 and CDR2: SGHDN, FVKESK. The CDR3 has 12 amino acids. The V gene lost 4 bases and the J gene lost 5 bases, with 5 bases spanning the gap. The CDR3 coding sequence is TGTGCCAGCAGCCTTCGAAATGAAAAACTGTTTTTT. It encodes CASSLRNEKLFF.

On this clone: One end of the junction is discordant with germline, which a read error may explain. J is TRBJ1-1 and V is TRBV6-5; no firm D call. The length of the CDR3 is 15 residues. The germline V gene has CDR1 MNHEY and CDR2 SVGAGI. Written as DNA, the CDR3 is TGTGCCAGCAGCACCGGAAGAGGGAAGAACGCTGAAGCTTTCTTT. Encoded protein: CASSTGRGKNAEAFF.

The V gene is TRBV7-2, the J gene TRBJ2-1; 7 positions agree with TRBD2. CDR1 is SGHTA, CDR2 FQGNSA, per germline. Trimming took 0 bases from V and 0 from J; bases not matched to a gene: 5. The CDR3 spans 17 residues. As DNA, the CDR3 is TGTGCCAGCAGCTTAGCGCTGGGCGGGAGCTCCTACAATGAGCAGTTCTTC. This codes for CASSLALGGSSYNEQFF.

This sequence joins TRBV20-1 and TRBJ2-5; the D is unclear. Germline lookup yields CDR1 DFQATT and CDR2 SNEGSKA (reference sequence). V dropped 6 bases and J dropped 5 bases, with 10 bases sitting between them. The CDR3 contains 11 residues. The chain's CDR3 is CSAVPAETQYF. In DNA form, the CDR3 reads TGCAGTGCCGTACCCGCGGAGACCCAGTACTTC.

The chain employs TRBV3-1 (or the pseudogene TRBV3-2) and TRBJ1-1, with D uncertain. This CDR3 has 13 residues. Germline V gene lookup returns CDR1 LGHDT and CDR2 YNNKEL (reference sequence). V was shortened by 6 bases and J by 1 base, with 9 bases between the two germline ends. Here the CDR3 DNA reads TGTGCCAGCAGTCCTACAGCGAACACTGAAGCTTTCTTT. Protein sequence: CASSPTANTEAFF.